The 26 T cell receptor beta chains below come from one sample, sequenced in a study of T cells in women clearing cervical HPV infection (dated 2018 in TCRdb). The library was made by the immunoSEQ multiplex PCR assay. Drawn from immuneACCESS, this table holds only the in-frame rearrangements with V and J called that TCRdb kept. Clones are partly lost; checked studies trace under half to an unresolved V gene and leave the rest unexplained. Per the sample table, the count is approximately 30,000 clones. 1.6% of the sample is held by the ten biggest clonotypes. The specimen was blood buffy coat. The receptors were gathered from a woman aged 18 to 75 with a cervical HPV16 infection that either progressed to CIN3+ or cleared (not recorded which).

Regarding this clone: The read is 3 residues too short to cover the CDR3 end, so that end is filled in from the germline J gene. V and J are TRBV19 and TRBJ1-1; D gene uncertain. The CDR3 totals 13 residues. Between the trimmed V and J ends, which lost 6 bases and 1 base, there was a span of 9 bases. CDR1 LNHDA and CDR2 SQIVND come from the germline V gene (reference sequence). CDR3 residues: CASSGTKNTEAFF. The part of the CDR3 DNA that was read is TGTGCCAGTAGCGGCACTAAGAACACTGAA.

For this clone: The CDR3 end lies 3 residues beyond the end of the read and is filled in from the germline J gene. The chain recombines TRBV5-4 with TRBJ2-7; weak D call: TRBD1 (6 bases). Germline V gene data show CDR1 as SGHNT and CDR2 as YYREEE (reference sequence). The CDR3 sequence is 14 residues long. V gave up 4 bases and J gave up 3 bases, with 14 bases separating them. CDR3 sequence: CASSLQGSRYEQYF. The part of the CDR3 DNA that was read is TGTGCCAGCAGCCTACAGGGATCCCGCTACGAG.

On this clone: The CDR3 end is not reached by the read, which stops 3 residues before it; the germline J gene fills it in. V usage is TRBV5-5 and J usage is TRBJ1-1, with 8 bases identical to TRBD1. The length of the CDR3 is 14 residues. After removal of 0 bases from V and 3 bases from J, the junction contained 1 base not matched to a gene. Germline loops: CDR1 SGHKS, CDR2 YYEKEE (reference sequence). CDR3 region: CASSLGQGHTEAFF. The covered CDR3 bases are TGTGCCAGCAGCTTGGGACAGGGGCACACTGAA.

Of note for this clone: The read gets to within 3 residues of the CDR3 end, and the germline J gene fills in the rest. This specimen includes other DNA sequences encoding the same CDR3. This rearrangement joins TRBV10-3 to TRBJ1-2; 8 positions agree with TRBD1. Trimming cost V 4 bases and J 0 bases; bases outside gene matches: 10. The germline V gene encodes CDR1 ENHRY and CDR2 SYGVKD. The CDR3 runs to 17 residues. This chain's CDR3 is CAISAVGQASANYGYTF. The CDR3 bases that were read are TGTGCCATCAGTGCAGTGGGACAGGCCTCAGCTAACTATGGC.

A note on this clone: The read terminates 3 residues before the CDR3 end, so the remaining end is supplied by the germline J gene. The rearrangement uses TRBV2 and TRBJ2-3; 11 nucleotides match TRBD2. The CDR3 is 16 amino acids. The V gene's germline CDR1 is SNHLY and CDR2 FYNNEI. CDR3 DNA (partial): TGTGCCAGCGTGGCTAGCGGGGGGCCCCTTAAAGAGACG. Translating gives CASVASGGPLKET. The entire CDR3 protein is CASVASGGPLKETQYF.

Here the CDR3 reads CASSLLGGEKLFF. The CDR3 bases that were read are TGTGCCAGCAGCTTACTAGGGGGCGAAAAA. The V gene is TRBV7-9, the J gene TRBJ1-4; 7 bases are a match to TRBD1. The read ends 3 residues before the CDR3 terminus; that terminus is restored from the germline J gene. The J segment lost 8 bases and the V segment lost 2 bases, leaving 2 bases of the junction unmatched. Per germline, CDR1 SEHNR and CDR2 FQNEAQ (reference sequence). The CDR3 covers 13 residues.

About this clone itself: The CDR3 end is not reached by the read, which stops 3 residues before it; the germline J gene fills it in. The J gene is TRBJ2-2, the V gene TRBV29-1; TRBD2 matches 7 bases. This CDR3 region has 14 residues. V was pared by 5 bases and J by 4 bases, with 7 bases of the junction left unmatched. The germline gives CDR1 SQVTM, CDR2 ANQGSEA. The CDR3 sequence: CSVRGGRATGELFF. Partial CDR3 DNA: TGCAGCGTTCGGGGTGGGAGGGCCACCGGGGAG.

Note on this clone: The DNA ends 3 residues before the CDR3 does, and the rest of the CDR3 is filled in from the germline J gene. The chain employs TRBV28 and TRBJ2-2; maybe TRBD2 (7 bases). V lost 6 bases and J 1 base, leaving 15 bases between the germline ends. Germline values: CDR1 MDHEN, CDR2 SYDVKM. The CDR3 totals 16 residues. The CDR3 sequence: CASRPTGGQNTGELFF. CDR3 bases read: TGTGCCAGCAGACCCACGGGGGGACAGAACACCGGGGAG.

About this clone itself: The CDR3 end falls 3 residues outside the read, so it is completed with the germline J gene. The gene calls are TRBV12-3 or TRBV12-4 and TRBJ1-1; D gene uncertain. V lost 2 bases and J 1 base, leaving 5 bases between the germline ends. This CDR3 has 13 amino acids. This chain's CDR3 is CASSLSGNTEAFF. The part of the CDR3 DNA that was read is TGTGCCAGCAGTTTATCAGGGAACACTGAA.

Comment on this clone: The CDR3 extends 3 residues past the end of the read, so its final part is completed from the germline J gene. The rearrangement joins TRBV20-1 to TRBJ1-1, with 9 bases fitting TRBD1. Losses at the gene ends were 0 bases for V and 1 base for J; bases not matched to a gene: 6. The CDR3 extends over 16 amino acids. CDR1 is DFQATT, CDR2 SNEGSKA, per germline (reference sequence). CDR3 residues: CSARENRGLRNTEAFF. Incomplete CDR3 DNA: TGCAGTGCTAGAGAGAACAGGGGGCTCAGGAACACTGAA.

About this clone itself: With the read ending 3 residues before the CDR3 end, the germline J gene is used to fill in that end. The chain uses TRBV19 and TRBJ2-1; 9 nucleotides match TRBD1. J lost 7 bases, V lost 6 bases, and 16 bases had no gene match. The CDR3 contains 17 residues. Germline-derived CDR1 and CDR2 are LNHDA and SQIVND (reference sequence). The sequenced part of the CDR3 DNA is TGTGCCAGTAGGATCACAGGTGGGACAGGGCGGGTGAATGAG. Amino acids: CASRITGGTGRVNE. The entire CDR3 protein reads CASRITGGTGRVNEQFF.

On this clone itself: The read ends 3 residues shy of where the CDR3 ends; the end is completed using the germline J gene. The J gene is TRBJ2-2, the V gene TRBV2; weak D call: TRBD2 (5 bases). Germline V gene sequence: CDR1 SNHLY, CDR2 FYNNEI. The CDR3 is 14 residues long. The sequenced part of the CDR3 DNA is TGTGCCAGCAGGCAGAGGGTACCTAATTCACCG. Its protein product is CASRQRVPNSP. The CDR3 in its entirety is CASRQRVPNSPLFF. The full variable domain, completed using reference TRBV2 and TRBJ2-2, is EPEVTQTPSHQVTQMGQEVILRCVPISNHLYFYWYRQILGQKVEFLVSFYNNEISEKSEIFDDQFSVERPDGSNFTLKIRSTKLEDSAMYFCASRQRVPNSPLFFGEGSRLTVL.

The CDR3 spells CASSLRTSVRLAKNIQYF. Incomplete CDR3 DNA: TGTGCCAGCAGTTTACGGACTAGCGTACGTCTAGCCAAAAACATT. This chain uses TRBV28 with TRBJ2-4, with 9 bases aligning to TRBD2. The read terminates 3 residues before the CDR3 end, so the remaining end is supplied by the germline J gene. The CDR3 is made up of 18 amino acids. Germline loops: CDR1 MDHEN, CDR2 SYDVKM. Unmatched junction bases numbered 8, after V lost 2 bases and J lost 0 bases.

A note on this clone: The same CDR3 also results from other DNA sequences found in this sample. CDR3 bases read: TGTGCCAGCAGTTCCGAGGGCTCTGGAAACACC. It yields the protein CASSSEGSGNT. The full CDR3 protein is CASSSEGSGNTIYF. V usage is TRBV2 and J usage is TRBJ1-3; D ambiguous. The CDR3 end falls 3 residues outside the read, so it is completed with the germline J gene. Per the germline V gene, CDR1 is SNHLY and CDR2 is FYNNEI. V was pared by 5 bases and J by 0 bases, with 8 bases between. CDR3 length equals 14 residues.

With respect to this clone: The CDR3 end is not reached by the read, which stops 3 residues before it; the germline J gene fills it in. This chain joins TRBV7-9 and TRBJ2-1, with D perhaps matching TRBD2 (7 bases). V shed 4 bases and J shed 5 bases, with 12 bases lying between them. From germline, CDR1 is SEHNR and CDR2 FQNEAQ (reference sequence). The CDR3 is made up of 14 amino acids. The covered CDR3 bases are TGTGCCAGCAGCTGGGGGCGGGGGAACAATGAG. Translation: CASSWGRGNNE. The entire CDR3 protein reads CASSWGRGNNEQFF.

As to this clone: The CDR3 end lies 3 residues beyond the end of the read and is filled in from the germline J gene. The gene calls are TRBV7-6 and TRBJ2-2; 12 positions agree with TRBD2. Trimming cost V 6 bases and J 0 bases; bases outside gene matches: 2. The length of the CDR3 is 16 residues. CDR1 is SGHVS, CDR2 FNYEAQ, per germline. The DNA read from the CDR3 is TGTGCCAGCAGGCGGACTAGCGGGACGAACACCGGGGAG. Its translation is CASRRTSGTNTGE. The CDR3 in its entirety is CASRRTSGTNTGELFF.

Comment on this clone: The read stops 3 residues short of the end of the CDR3; the missing end is completed from the germline J gene. The chain combines TRBV7-9 with TRBJ2-4, with 8 bases fitting TRBD1. Germline V gene lookup returns CDR1 SEHNR and CDR2 FQNEAQ (reference sequence). The CDR3 extends over 14 amino acids. CDR3 protein: CASSFGQGSYGQYF. CDR3 DNA (partial): TGTGCCAGCAGCTTCGGACAGGGATCGTACGGT. Drawing the rest from reference TRBV7-9 and TRBJ2-4, the complete variable domain is DTGVSQNPRHKITKRGQNVTFRCDPISEHNRLYWYRQTLGQGPEFLTYFQNEAQLEKSRLLSDRFSAERPKGSFSTLEIQRTEQGDSAMYLCASSFGQGSYGQYFGAGTRLSVL.

As for this clone: The CDR3 end falls 3 residues outside the read, so it is completed with the germline J gene. The rearrangement joins TRBV12-3 or TRBV12-4 to TRBJ1-2; a possible D gene is TRBD1 (5 bases). V lost 2 bases to trimming and J lost 6 bases, with 13 bases between them. The CDR3 spans 14 residues. CDR3 sequence reads: CASSLNRGFDGYTF. The covered CDR3 bases are TGTGCCAGCAGTTTAAACCGGGGGTTCGATGGC.

Worth noting for this clone: The DNA ends 3 residues before the CDR3 does, and the rest of the CDR3 is filled in from the germline J gene. The rearrangement uses TRBV29-1 and TRBJ2-7, with 9 nucleotides matching TRBD2. Per germline, CDR1 SQVTM and CDR2 ANQGSEA. V shed 6 bases, J shed 3 bases, and the junction held 6 bases outside the gene matches. The CDR3 covers 13 residues. This chain's CDR3 is CSVATSGLYEQYF. The CDR3 bases that were read are TGCAGCGTCGCGACTAGCGGACTCTACGAG.

With regard to this clone: The observed sequence ends 3 residues before the CDR3 terminus, with the missing tail filled in from the germline J gene. This chain connects TRBV28 to TRBJ2-4, with 11 nucleotides matching TRBD2. CDR1 is MDHEN, CDR2 SYDVKM, per germline. V trimming: 2 bases; J trimming: 8 bases; junction bases outside the gene matches: 11. The CDR3 length is 17 residues. The CDR3 sequence is CASSLSLAGGHKDIQYF. CDR3 bases read: TGTGCCAGCAGTTTAAGCCTAGCGGGGGGCCATAAGGACATT.

Concerning this clone: The read comes to an end 3 residues before the CDR3 does, leaving the germline J gene to fill in the end. The chain has TRBV7-8 and TRBJ1-5; TRBD1 might be the D (5 bases). The V gene lost 1 base and the J gene lost 2 bases, with 9 bases spanning the gap. Per the germline V gene, CDR1 is SGHVS and CDR2 is FQNEAQ. This CDR3 is 15 amino acids long. The part of the CDR3 DNA that was read is TGTGCCAGCAGCTTAGATGGCAGGGGCAATCAGCCC. Residues: CASSLDGRGNQP. The full CDR3 is CASSLDGRGNQPQHF.

Worth noting for this clone: The DNA ends 3 residues before the CDR3 does, and the rest of the CDR3 is filled in from the germline J gene. The V call is TRBV29-1, the J call TRBJ1-5, with D unresolved. V lost 4 bases to trimming and J lost 4 bases, with 11 bases between them. Germline-derived CDR1 and CDR2 are SQVTM and ANQGSEA. The CDR3 covers 13 residues. The chain's CDR3 is CSVGPSLNQPQHF. The CDR3 DNA, read in part, is TGCAGCGTTGGTCCGTCCCTAAATCAGCCC.

Points on this clone: The sequence runs out 3 residues before the end of the CDR3; the remainder is reconstructed from the germline J gene. The V and J genes are TRBV7-7 and TRBJ2-2; no reliable D call. Trimming took off 2 bases at V and 1 base at J, with 5 bases between the two ends. This CDR3 comprises 14 residues. In germline, CDR1 is SSHAT, CDR2 FNYEAQ (reference sequence). This chain's CDR3 is CASSLSWNTGELFF. CDR3 DNA, as far as it was read: TGTGCCAGCAGCTTATCGTGGAACACCGGGGAG.

CDR3 DNA, as far as it was read: TGCGCCAGCAGTATCGGACTAGCCTACGAG. Its protein product is CASSIGLAYE. The full CDR3 reads CASSIGLAYEQYF. This rearrangement joins TRBV10-1 to TRBJ2-7; 7 bases map to TRBD2. The observed sequence ends 3 residues before the CDR3 terminus, with the missing tail filled in from the germline J gene. The CDR3 spans 13 residues. With V trimmed by 5 bases and J by 2 bases, 3 bases remained unmatched. Germline assignment: CDR1 WNHNN and CDR2 SYGVQD (reference sequence).

Details on this clone: The DNA ends 3 residues before the CDR3 does, and the rest of the CDR3 is filled in from the germline J gene. The chain employs TRBV7-2 and TRBJ1-2; TRBD1 agrees at 7 bases. Trimming cost V 2 bases and J 6 bases; bases outside gene matches: 6. Germline V gene data show CDR1 as SGHTA and CDR2 as FQGNSA. The CDR3 consists of 14 residues. The CDR3 loop is CASSLHQGEDGYTF. CDR3 DNA (partial): TGTGCCAGCAGCTTACATCAGGGGGAGGATGGC. Full variable domain (rest looked up from reference TRBV7-2 and TRBJ1-2): GAGVSQSPSNKVTEKGKDVELRCDPISGHTALYWYRQSLGQGLEFLIYFQGNSAPDKSGLPSDRFSAERTGGSVSTLTIQRTQQEDSAVYLCASSLHQGEDGYTFGSGTRLTVV.

Concerning this clone itself: The CDR3 end lies 3 residues beyond the end of the read and is filled in from the germline J gene. V gene TRBV19 combines with J gene TRBJ1-1, with a weak D call TRBD1 (5 bases). The V end was cut by 5 bases, the J end by 5 bases, with 12 bases between. The CDR3 is 13 residues long. Germline V gives CDR1 LNHDA, CDR2 SQIVND (reference sequence). The CDR3 DNA, read in part, is TGTGCCAGTAGTGGACTCGGGGGGACTGAA. This encodes CASSGLGGTE. From start to end, the CDR3 is CASSGLGGTEAFF.